Listed below are T cell receptor beta chains from one sample, sequenced in a study of CD4+ T cells in melanoma. Assay used: immunoSEQ multiplex PCR; TCRdb lists only in-frame clones, some missing. The sample carries 55,000 or so clones, over 60% recorded once. Sequencing used tumor tissue. These receptors all stem from a human donor with melanoma. Each CDR3 is given with its conserved first and last residue. A D gene is named only where the DNA matches it firmly. Clone size, where shown, is once, few, many, or a class for clones that have expanded.

V gene: TRBV4-3; clone size: few; D gene: NA; J gene: TRBJ1-2; CDR3 DNA: TGCGCCAGCAGCCAAGATCAGGGCAGTAGCTATGGCTACACCTTC; CDR3 protein: CASSQDQGSSYGYTF
V gene: TRBV6-1; clone size: many; D gene: TRBD1; J gene: TRBJ2-1; CDR3 DNA: TGTGCCAGCAGTGAAGCCGGGACAGGGGTGGTGGAAAAGTTCTTC; CDR3 protein: CASSEAGTGVVEKFF
V gene: TRBV5-3; clone size: many; D gene: TRBD1; J gene: TRBJ2-7; CDR3 DNA: TGTGCCAGAAGCCCAAAGGACAGGGCAGACCACGAGCAGTACTTC; CDR3 protein: CARSPKDRADHEQYF
V gene: TRBV18; clone size: NA; D gene: TRBD2; J gene: TRBJ2-7; CDR3 DNA: TGTGCCAGCTCACCGGCTTTAGCGGGTTCCTACGAGCAGTACTTC; CDR3 protein: CASSPALAGSYEQYF
V gene: TRBV5-6; clone size: NA; D gene: NA; J gene: TRBJ1-2; CDR3 DNA: TGTGCCAGCAGCTTGGGGCAGGGCAGGAACTATGGCTACACCTTC; CDR3 protein: CASSLGQGRNYGYTF
V gene: TRBV6-5; clone size: NA; D gene: TRBD1; J gene: TRBJ1-4; CDR3 DNA: TGTGCCAGCGGTCCCGGGACAGGAAATGAAAAACTGTTTTTT; CDR3 protein: CASGPGTGNEKLFF
V gene: TRBV6-5; clone size: few; D gene: NA; J gene: TRBJ2-2; CDR3 DNA: TGTGCCAGCAGTTTGTGGGAGAACACCGGGGAGCTGTTTTTT; CDR3 protein: CASSLWENTGELFF
V gene: TRBV7-8; clone size: few; D gene: NA; J gene: TRBJ1-6; CDR3 DNA: TGTGCCAGCAGCTTAGCACGTATCCGGTCGGAAAATTCACCCCTCCACTTT; CDR3 protein: CASSLARIRSENSPLHF
V gene: TRBV29-1; clone size: few; D gene: NA; J gene: TRBJ1-3; CDR3 DNA: TGCAGCGTTGGCGGCAGGGGCTCTGGAAACACCATATATTTT; CDR3 protein: CSVGGRGSGNTIYF
V gene: TRBV7-2; clone size: NA; D gene: NA; J gene: TRBJ1-1; CDR3 DNA: TGTGCCAGCAGCTTAGGACCCGGGACCACTGAAGCTTTCTTT; CDR3 protein: CASSLGPGTTEAFF
V gene: TRBV20-1; clone size: NA; D gene: NA; J gene: TRBJ1-2; CDR3 DNA: TGCAGTGCTAGCGGCAGCCATGGCTACACCTTC; CDR3 protein: CSASGSHGYTF
V gene: TRBV7-9; clone size: NA; D gene: TRBD1; J gene: TRBJ2-7; CDR3 DNA: TGTGCCAGCAGATCCGGACAGGGGGCGCTGGGGGAGCAGTACTTC; CDR3 protein: CASRSGQGALGEQYF
V gene: TRBV9; clone size: NA; D gene: NA; J gene: TRBJ2-1; CDR3 DNA: TGTGCCAGCAGCCCGGACCTTTACTCCTACAATGAGCAGTTCTTC; CDR3 protein: CASSPDLYSYNEQFF
V gene: TRBV7-8; clone size: NA; D gene: TRBD1; J gene: TRBJ2-7; CDR3 DNA: TGTGCCAGCAGCTTATCTACAGGGGACTACGAGCAGTACTTC; CDR3 protein: CASSLSTGDYEQYF
V gene: TRBV18; clone size: NA; D gene: NA; J gene: TRBJ1-1; CDR3 DNA: TGTGCCAGCTCACCACAGGGGACAGAAGCTTTCTTT; CDR3 protein: CASSPQGTEAFF
V gene: TRBV9; clone size: few; D gene: TRBD2; J gene: TRBJ2-1; CDR3 DNA: TGTGCCAGCAGCGTGTTGCGGGGGGGCAATGAGCAGTTCTTC; CDR3 protein: CASSVLRGGNEQFF
V gene: TRBV15; clone size: NA; D gene: NA; J gene: TRBJ1-5; CDR3 DNA: TGTGCCACCAGCAGGGGGGCAGGGGCTGATCAGCCCCAGCATTTT; CDR3 protein: CATSRGAGADQPQHF
V gene: TRBV7-9; clone size: NA; D gene: TRBD1; J gene: TRBJ1-2; CDR3 DNA: TGTGCCAGCAGACGGACAGGGGATCATGGCTACACCTTC; CDR3 protein: CASRRTGDHGYTF
V gene: TRBV7-9; clone size: NA; D gene: NA; J gene: TRBJ2-7; CDR3 DNA: TGTGCCAGCAGCAGAGGGCAGGGGGGCGAGCAGTACTTC; CDR3 protein: CASSRGQGGEQYF
V gene: TRBV6-6; clone size: once; D gene: NA; J gene: TRBJ2-3; CDR3 DNA: TGTGCCAGCAGTTACTCGCCTAGCACAGATACGCAGTATTTT; CDR3 protein: CASSYSPSTDTQYF
V gene: TRBV5-1; clone size: NA; D gene: NA; J gene: TRBJ2-1; CDR3 DNA: TGCGCCAGCAGCTTGGCTGGCCTCCCCCAAACCAATGAGCAGTTCTTC; CDR3 protein: CASSLAGLPQTNEQFF
V gene: TRBV6-5; clone size: NA; D gene: NA; J gene: TRBJ2-2; CDR3 DNA: TGTGCCAGCAACTCGATGTCAGGGTCCGGGGAGCTGTTTTTT; CDR3 protein: CASNSMSGSGELFF
V gene: TRBV2; clone size: NA; D gene: NA; J gene: TRBJ2-7; CDR3 DNA: TGTGCCAGCAGTGAGAATAGGGGCGAGCAGTACTTC; CDR3 protein: CASSENRGEQYF
V gene: TRBV15; clone size: NA; D gene: NA; J gene: TRBJ2-4; CDR3 DNA: TGTGCCACACGGGAGGGACAGTCAAAAAACATTCAGTACTTC; CDR3 protein: CATREGQSKNIQYF
V gene: TRBV6-1; clone size: NA; D gene: NA; J gene: TRBJ2-3; CDR3 DNA: TGTGCCAGCAGTGAAAGGACTAAAAACACAGATACGCAGTATTTT; CDR3 protein: CASSERTKNTDTQYF
V gene: TRBV4-1; clone size: NA; D gene: NA; J gene: TRBJ2-7; CDR3 DNA: TGCGCCAGCAGCCAAGGGGGACTCGCCGAGCAGTACTTC; CDR3 protein: CASSQGGLAEQYF
V gene: TRBV5-5; clone size: medium-sized; D gene: NA; J gene: TRBJ2-3; CDR3 DNA: TGTGCCAGCAGCTGGACGGATGGGGATACGCAGTATTTT; CDR3 protein: CASSWTDGDTQYF
V gene: TRBV5-1; clone size: many; D gene: NA; J gene: TRBJ2-7; CDR3 DNA: TGCGCCAGCAGCTTGGGAGGCGAGCAGTACTTC; CDR3 protein: CASSLGGEQYF
V gene: TRBV6-5; clone size: few; D gene: NA; J gene: TRBJ2-3; CDR3 DNA: TGTGCCAGCAGACTAGGGGAGGCGGATACGCAGTATTTT; CDR3 protein: CASRLGEADTQYF
V gene: TRBV5-5; clone size: NA; D gene: TRBD1; J gene: TRBJ1-5; CDR3 DNA: TGTGCCAGCAGCGAGTCAGGGGGCCAGCCCCAGCATTTT; CDR3 protein: CASSESGGQPQHF
V gene: TRBV4-3; clone size: NA; D gene: TRBD1; J gene: TRBJ1-2; CDR3 DNA: TGCGCCAGCAGCCAAGATCGAGGGAGGGACAGGGCACGTTTTGGCTACACCTTC; CDR3 protein: CASSQDRGRDRARFGYTF
V gene: TRBV29-1; clone size: once; D gene: NA; J gene: TRBJ1-2; CDR3 DNA: TGCAGCGTTGAGAACAGGGACTATGGCTACACCTTC; CDR3 protein: CSVENRDYGYTF
V gene: TRBV6-1; clone size: NA; D gene: TRBD1; J gene: TRBJ2-7; CDR3 DNA: TGTGCCAGCAGCACCGGGACAGGGGTCGAGCAGTACTTC; CDR3 protein: CASSTGTGVEQYF
V gene: TRBV9; clone size: NA; D gene: NA; J gene: TRBJ2-5; CDR3 DNA: TGTGCCAGCAGCGTAGGGGCCAACTCCCGAGAGACCCAGTACTTC; CDR3 protein: CASSVGANSRETQYF
V gene: TRBV7-9; clone size: NA; D gene: NA; J gene: TRBJ1-1; CDR3 DNA: TGTGCCAGCAGCTTAGCTTCGGGCCGAATGAACACTGAAGCTTTCTTT; CDR3 protein: CASSLASGRMNTEAFF
V gene: TRBV19; clone size: medium-sized; D gene: NA; J gene: TRBJ1-2; CDR3 DNA: TGTGCCAGTAGCAATGTCCGGAGGGGCTGGGGCTATGGCTACACCTTC; CDR3 protein: CASSNVRRGWGYGYTF
V gene: TRBV10-2; clone size: NA; D gene: NA; J gene: TRBJ1-1; CDR3 DNA: TGCGCCAGCAGTGAGTCTGTGAACACTGAAGCTTTCTTT; CDR3 protein: CASSESVNTEAFF
V gene: TRBV18; clone size: NA; D gene: NA; J gene: TRBJ2-2; CDR3 DNA: TGTGCCAGCTCACTGAGGACGGACACCGGGGAGCTGTTTTTT; CDR3 protein: CASSLRTDTGELFF
V gene: TRBV27; clone size: NA; D gene: TRBD1; J gene: TRBJ2-3; CDR3 DNA: TGTGCCAGCAGCCCGGGACAGGCCTTGTATGATACGCAGTATTTT; CDR3 protein: CASSPGQALYDTQYF
V gene: TRBV5-6; clone size: NA; D gene: NA; J gene: TRBJ2-7; CDR3 DNA: TGTGCCAGCAGCTTGGGGGTGAGCTCCTACGAGCAGTACTTC; CDR3 protein: CASSLGVSSYEQYF
V gene: TRBV6-5; clone size: few; D gene: TRBD2; J gene: TRBJ2-5; CDR3 DNA: TGTGCCAGCAGCCTAGCGGGGGCCCTCCAAGAGACCCAGTACTTC; CDR3 protein: CASSLAGALQETQYF
V gene: TRBV18; clone size: NA; D gene: NA; J gene: TRBJ2-7; CDR3 DNA: TGTGCCAGCTCACCCCGCGGGGAGTACGAGCAGTACTTC; CDR3 protein: CASSPRGEYEQYF
V gene: TRBV11-3; clone size: NA; D gene: TRBD2; J gene: TRBJ2-3; CDR3 DNA: TGTGCCAGCAGCTCCCTCGCGGGGGGAGAAGATACGCAGTATTTT; CDR3 protein: CASSSLAGGEDTQYF
V gene: TRBV28; clone size: few; D gene: TRBD2; J gene: TRBJ2-3; CDR3 DNA: TGTGCCAGCAGTTTTAGGCGGGGGGTATTGAGCACAGATACGCAGTATTTT; CDR3 protein: CASSFRRGVLSTDTQYF
V gene: TRBV12-5; clone size: few; D gene: TRBD2; J gene: TRBJ2-3; CDR3 DNA: TGTGCTAGTGGCCCCGGACTAGCGGGGGATACGCAGTATTTT; CDR3 protein: CASGPGLAGDTQYF
V gene: TRBV29-1; clone size: NA; D gene: TRBD1; J gene: TRBJ2-7; CDR3 DNA: TGCAGCGTGACAGGGGAATGGCCCTACGAGCAGTACTTC; CDR3 protein: CSVTGEWPYEQYF
V gene: TRBV19; clone size: NA; D gene: NA; J gene: TRBJ1-1; CDR3 DNA: TGTGCCAGTAGTGGACACCCTATCATGAACACTGAAGCTTTCTTT; CDR3 protein: CASSGHPIMNTEAFF